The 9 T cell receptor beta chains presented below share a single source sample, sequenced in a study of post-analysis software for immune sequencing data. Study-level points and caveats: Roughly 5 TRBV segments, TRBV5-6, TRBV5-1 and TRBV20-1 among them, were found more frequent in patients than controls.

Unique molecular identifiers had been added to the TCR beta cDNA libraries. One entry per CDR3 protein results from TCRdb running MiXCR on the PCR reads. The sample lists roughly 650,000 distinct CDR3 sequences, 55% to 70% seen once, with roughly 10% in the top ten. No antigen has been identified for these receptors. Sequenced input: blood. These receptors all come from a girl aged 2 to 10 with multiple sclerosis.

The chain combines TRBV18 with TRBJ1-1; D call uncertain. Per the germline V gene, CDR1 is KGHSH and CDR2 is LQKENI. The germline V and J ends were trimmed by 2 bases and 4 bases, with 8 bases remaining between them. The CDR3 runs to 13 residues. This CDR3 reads CASSPKDGTEAFF. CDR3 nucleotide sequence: TGTGCCAGCTCACCAAAAGATGGCACTGAAGCTTTCTTT.

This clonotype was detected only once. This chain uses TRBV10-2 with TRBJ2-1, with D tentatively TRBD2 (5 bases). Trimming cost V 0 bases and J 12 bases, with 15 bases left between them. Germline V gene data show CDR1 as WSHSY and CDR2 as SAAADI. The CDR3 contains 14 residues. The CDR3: CASSESSGSGRQFF. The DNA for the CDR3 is TGCGCCAGCAGTGAGTCGTCGGGGAGTGGTCGGCAGTTCTTC.

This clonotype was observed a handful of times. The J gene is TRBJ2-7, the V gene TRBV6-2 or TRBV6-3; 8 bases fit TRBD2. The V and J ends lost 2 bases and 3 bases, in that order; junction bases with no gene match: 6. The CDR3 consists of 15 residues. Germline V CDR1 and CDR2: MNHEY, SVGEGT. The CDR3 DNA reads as TGTGCCAGCAGTTACGATAGCGGGACTGACTACGAGCAGTACTTC. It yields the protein CASSYDSGTDYEQYF.

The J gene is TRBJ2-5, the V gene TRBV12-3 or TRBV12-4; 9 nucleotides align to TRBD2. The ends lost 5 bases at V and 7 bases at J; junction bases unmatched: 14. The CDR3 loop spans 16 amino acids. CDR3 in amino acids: CASSPHVAGDFGTQYF. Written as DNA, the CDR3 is TGTGCCAGCAGTCCCCATGTAGCGGGAGATTTCGGGACCCAGTACTTC.

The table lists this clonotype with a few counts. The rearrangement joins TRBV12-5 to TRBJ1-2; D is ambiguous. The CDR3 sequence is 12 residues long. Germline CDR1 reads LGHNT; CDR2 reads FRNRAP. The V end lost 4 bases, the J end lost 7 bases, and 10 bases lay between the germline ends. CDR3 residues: CASGSKEVGYTF. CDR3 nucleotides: TGTGCTAGTGGTTCTAAAGAGGTTGGCTACACCTTC.

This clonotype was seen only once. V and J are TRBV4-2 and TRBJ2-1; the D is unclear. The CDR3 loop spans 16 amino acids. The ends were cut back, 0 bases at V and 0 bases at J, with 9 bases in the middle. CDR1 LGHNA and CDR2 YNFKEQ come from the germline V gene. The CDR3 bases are TGTGCCAGCAGCCAAGACACGCCGAGCTCCTACAATGAGCAGTTCTTC. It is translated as CASSQDTPSSYNEQFF.

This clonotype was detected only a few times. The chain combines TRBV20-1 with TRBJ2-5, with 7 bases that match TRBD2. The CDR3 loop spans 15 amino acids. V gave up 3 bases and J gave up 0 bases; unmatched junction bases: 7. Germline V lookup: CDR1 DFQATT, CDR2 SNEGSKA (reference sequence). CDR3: CSARFREANQETQYF. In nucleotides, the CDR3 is TGCAGTGCTAGGTTCCGGGAGGCCAACCAAGAGACCCAGTACTTC.

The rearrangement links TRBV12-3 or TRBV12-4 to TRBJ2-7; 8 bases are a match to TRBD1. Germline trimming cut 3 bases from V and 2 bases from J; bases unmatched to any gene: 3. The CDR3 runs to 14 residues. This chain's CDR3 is CASSFTGGPYEQYF. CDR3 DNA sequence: TGTGCCAGCAGTTTTACAGGGGGACCCTACGAGCAGTACTTC.

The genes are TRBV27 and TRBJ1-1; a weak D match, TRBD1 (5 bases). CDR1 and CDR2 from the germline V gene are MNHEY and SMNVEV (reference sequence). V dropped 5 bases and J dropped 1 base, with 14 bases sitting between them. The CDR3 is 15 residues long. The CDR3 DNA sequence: TGTGCCAGCAGTCCCGCGGGGCGGAAGAACACTGAAGCTTTCTTT. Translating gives CASSPAGRKNTEAFF.